Listed below are T cell receptor beta chains from one sample, sequenced in a study of spatial heterogeneity in lung cancer. One entry per CDR3 protein results from TCRdb running MiXCR on the 5' RACE reads. The sample has some 80,000 distinct CDR3 sequences, 8% seen once. The starting material was PBMCs, obtained at surgery. The receptors were gathered from a male donor with early-stage non-small cell lung cancer. CDR3s include the opening cysteine and the closing phenylalanine or tryptophan. The order of the fields is V gene, J gene, clone size, D gene, CDR3 DNA, CDR3 protein. D genes are given only for firm matches. Clone size appears in some rows only: once, few, many, or a class for an expanded clone.

V gene: TRBV30; J gene: TRBJ2-7; clone size: -; D gene: -; CDR3 DNA: TGTGCCTCCCTTCCCCTTTTAGCCTACGAGCAGTACTTC; CDR3 protein: CASLPLLAYEQYF
V gene: TRBV29-1; J gene: TRBJ1-2; clone size: -; D gene: TRBD1; CDR3 DNA: TGCAGCGTTGAAGGCGGCAGGGGGTTCAACTATGGCTACACCTTC; CDR3 protein: CSVEGGRGFNYGYTF
V gene: TRBV2; J gene: TRBJ1-5; clone size: many; D gene: TRBD1; CDR3 DNA: TGTGCCAGCGCAAGACAGGGGGCTTGGCAGCCCCAGCATTTT; CDR3 protein: CASARQGAWQPQHF
V gene: TRBV30; J gene: TRBJ2-5; clone size: many; D gene: -; CDR3 DNA: TGTGCCTGGATTAAGGTGGGCCCAGGAGAGACCCAGTACTTC; CDR3 protein: CAWIKVGPGETQYF
V gene: TRBV14; J gene: TRBJ1-1; clone size: few; D gene: -; CDR3 DNA: TGTGCCAGCAGCCAAGTTCGCGGGGCTGAAGCTTTCTTT; CDR3 protein: CASSQVRGAEAFF
V gene: TRBV20-1; J gene: TRBJ2-7; clone size: many; D gene: -; CDR3 DNA: TGCAGTGCCAAAAGACAGGAACCGACCTACGAGCAGTACTTC; CDR3 protein: CSAKRQEPTYEQYF
V gene: TRBV29-1; J gene: TRBJ1-1; clone size: few; D gene: -; CDR3 DNA: TGCAGCGCACAGTCATTGAACACTGAAGCTTTCTTT; CDR3 protein: CSAQSLNTEAFF
V gene: TRBV27; J gene: TRBJ2-7; clone size: many; D gene: TRBD1; CDR3 DNA: TGTGCCAGCAGAGCTGGGACAGTCTCCTACGAGCAGTACTTC; CDR3 protein: CASRAGTVSYEQYF
V gene: TRBV4-1; J gene: TRBJ2-7; clone size: -; D gene: TRBD1; CDR3 DNA: TGCGCCAGCAGCCAATCCCCGGGACAGGGCAATCACGAGCAGTACTTC; CDR3 protein: CASSQSPGQGNHEQYF
V gene: TRBV5-1; J gene: TRBJ1-6; clone size: few; D gene: TRBD1; CDR3 DNA: TGCGCCAGCAGCTTCGGACAGGGGGATAATTCACCCCTCCACTTT; CDR3 protein: CASSFGQGDNSPLHF
V gene: TRBV19; J gene: TRBJ2-5; clone size: many; D gene: TRBD1; CDR3 DNA: TGTGCCAGTAGTGACAGGGGGCCGGGGACCCAGTACTTC; CDR3 protein: CASSDRGPGTQYF
V gene: TRBV12-3/TRBV12-4; J gene: TRBJ2-7; clone size: -; D gene: TRBD1; CDR3 DNA: TGTGCCAGCAGGCTAGCAGGGGGACGAACTCCGGAGCAGTACTTC; CDR3 protein: CASRLAGGRTPEQYF
V gene: TRBV5-1; J gene: TRBJ1-1; clone size: few; D gene: -; CDR3 DNA: TGCGCCAGCAGCTTGGAACTGGGAATGAACACTGAAGCTTTCTTT; CDR3 protein: CASSLELGMNTEAFF
V gene: TRBV4-3; J gene: TRBJ2-7; clone size: few; D gene: -; CDR3 DNA: TGCGCCAGCAGCCAAGATAACGGGGCCAGCTCCTACGAGCAGTACTTC; CDR3 protein: CASSQDNGASSYEQYF
V gene: TRBV6-5; J gene: TRBJ2-1; clone size: few; D gene: -; CDR3 DNA: TGTGCCAGCAGTTACTCTCCCCTCAACAATGAGCAGTTCTTC; CDR3 protein: CASSYSPLNNEQFF
V gene: TRBV5-5; J gene: TRBJ1-5; clone size: -; D gene: TRBD1; CDR3 DNA: TGTGCCAGCAGCTCCGGGACAGTCAATCAGCCCCAGCATTTT; CDR3 protein: CASSSGTVNQPQHF
V gene: TRBV11-3; J gene: TRBJ1-1; clone size: few; D gene: -; CDR3 DNA: TGTGCCAGCAGCTCAACGCGGGACACTGAAGCTTTCTTT; CDR3 protein: CASSSTRDTEAFF
V gene: TRBV2; J gene: TRBJ1-5; clone size: -; D gene: -; CDR3 DNA: TGTGCCAGCACTAATGGACAGAACTATCAGCCCCAGCATTTT; CDR3 protein: CASTNGQNYQPQHF
V gene: TRBV5-6; J gene: TRBJ2-7; clone size: few; D gene: TRBD2; CDR3 DNA: TGTGCCGGCAGCGGGAGGCCTTCCTACGAGCAGTACTTC; CDR3 protein: CAGSGRPSYEQYF
V gene: TRBV27; J gene: TRBJ1-6; clone size: few; D gene: TRBD1; CDR3 DNA: TGTGCCAGCAGCAACCGGGGACAGGGTCGAAATTCACCCCTCCACTTT; CDR3 protein: CASSNRGQGRNSPLHF
V gene: TRBV28; J gene: TRBJ1-2; clone size: many; D gene: -; CDR3 DNA: TGTGCCAGCTTCGGGGCAGAGAACTATGGCTACACCTTC; CDR3 protein: CASFGAENYGYTF
V gene: TRBV7-2; J gene: TRBJ2-1; clone size: few; D gene: -; CDR3 DNA: TGTGCCAGCAACCGCCGAGACAATGAGCAGTTCTTC; CDR3 protein: CASNRRDNEQFF
V gene: TRBV12-3/TRBV12-4; J gene: TRBJ1-6; clone size: -; D gene: -; CDR3 DNA: TGTGCCAGCAGTTTGGTCAGCATTAATTCACCCCTCCACTTT; CDR3 protein: CASSLVSINSPLHF
V gene: TRBV21-1; J gene: TRBJ2-7; clone size: many; D gene: -; CDR3 DNA: TGTGCCAGCGCAGGGGAGTTTCGCGGGCAGTACTTC; CDR3 protein: CASAGEFRGQYF
V gene: TRBV7-9; J gene: TRBJ1-5; clone size: few; D gene: -; CDR3 DNA: TGTGCCAGCAGCTCCCAGACAGGAGGCGATCAGCCCCAGCATTTT; CDR3 protein: CASSSQTGGDQPQHF
V gene: TRBV15; J gene: TRBJ1-1; clone size: many; D gene: -; CDR3 DNA: TGTGCCACCAGCAGAGAATGGGAGGGGATGGGGACTGAAGCTTTCTTT; CDR3 protein: CATSREWEGMGTEAFF
V gene: TRBV4-2; J gene: TRBJ1-2; clone size: many; D gene: -; CDR3 DNA: TGTGCCAGCAGCCAAGATAGGGGGGTAACTGGCTATGGCTACACCTTC; CDR3 protein: CASSQDRGVTGYGYTF